This TCR beta chain was sequenced for a study of cytomegalovirus exposure and HLA in healthy donors. Study at large: Of over 350 genotyped donors, about 80% grouped in the Caucasian-associated ancestry cluster.

The germline V and J ends were trimmed by 3 bases and 6 bases, with 15 bases remaining between them. This CDR3 spans 14 amino acids. From germline, CDR1 is GTSNPN and CDR2 SVGIG (reference sequence). The PCR contained 60 Vbeta and 13 Jbeta primers. Some clones are missing from TCRdb's copy, which holds only in-frame ones; the method was immunoSEQ multiplex PCR. The data hold more than 90,000 clones, with more than 80% observed a single time. Sequencing was done on a sample of PBMCs. J is TRBJ1-5 and V is TRBV30; D may be TRBD1 (5 bases). The sequence came from a man younger than 40 in good health and CMV-seronegative. This chain's CDR3 is CAWSPGGKGQPQHF. CDR3 bases: TGTGCCTGGAGCCCCGGGGGAAAGGGTCAGCCCCAGCATTTT.